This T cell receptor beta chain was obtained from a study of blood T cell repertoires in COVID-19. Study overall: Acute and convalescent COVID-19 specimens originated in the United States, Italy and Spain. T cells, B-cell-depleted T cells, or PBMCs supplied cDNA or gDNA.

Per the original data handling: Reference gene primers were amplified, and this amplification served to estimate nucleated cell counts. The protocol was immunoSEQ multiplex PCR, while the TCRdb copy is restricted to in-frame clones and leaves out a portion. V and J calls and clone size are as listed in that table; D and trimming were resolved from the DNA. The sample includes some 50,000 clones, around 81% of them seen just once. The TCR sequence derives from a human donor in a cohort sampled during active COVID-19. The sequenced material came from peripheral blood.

In DNA, the CDR3 is TGCGCCAGCAGCCCAACAACTGGTGGAGCCTCCTACGAGCAGTACTTC. Amino acid sequence: CASSPTTGGASYEQYF. The chain uses TRBV4-1 and TRBJ2-7; D gene unclear. Germline V lookup: CDR1 MGHRA, CDR2 YSYEKL. The CDR3 consists of 16 residues. Deletions cut 4 bases from V and 0 bases from J, with 16 bases between.